A single sample is the source of the 20 T cell receptor beta chains below, sequenced in a study of cytomegalovirus exposure and HLA in healthy donors. PCR was performed using 60 Vbeta and 13 Jbeta primers. The assay was immunoSEQ multiplex PCR, and TCRdb's table has in-frame clones only and misses some. The table shows over 85,000 clones, with approximately 79% occurring only once. The specimen was PBMCs. The receptors here all came from a woman in her 40s in good health and CMV-seronegative.

This clone appeared once. This chain joins TRBV4-3 and TRBJ2-7; TRBD2 is a possible D gene (5 bases). The CDR3 is 14 residues long. V lost 4 bases and J 2 bases, leaving 12 bases between the germline ends. Germline V gene sequence: CDR1 LGHNA, CDR2 YSLEER. This chain's CDR3 is CASSPEAGPYEQYF. The CDR3 DNA sequence: TGCGCCAGCAGCCCGGAGGCAGGCCCCTACGAGCAGTACTTC.

The chain links TRBV5-1 to TRBJ2-1, with 9 positions matching TRBD1. Germline loops: CDR1 SGHRS, CDR2 YFSETQ. J lost 6 bases, V lost 0 bases, and 4 bases had no gene match. There are 15 residues in the CDR3. CDR3 DNA: TGCGCCAGCAGCTTGGAGGGACAGGGAAGCAATGAGCAGTTCTTC. This translates into CASSLEGQGSNEQFF.

The V call is TRBV6-5, the J call TRBJ2-5; possible D gene TRBD1, 6 bases. Germline values: CDR1 MNHEY, CDR2 SVGAGI. V lost 0 bases to trimming and J lost 1 base, with 9 bases between them. The length of the CDR3 is 15 residues. The CDR3 sequence: CASSYSQGTQETQYF. The CDR3 bases are TGTGCCAGCAGTTACTCGCAGGGGACCCAAGAGACCCAGTACTTC.

The V call is TRBV7-2, the J call TRBJ2-3; D gene uncertain. The CDR3 runs to 14 residues. Trimming removed 1 base from V and 7 bases from J, with 12 bases in between. In germline, CDR1 is SGHTA, CDR2 FQGNSA. The chain's CDR3 is CASSLDRGVNTQYF. CDR3 sequence (DNA): TGTGCCAGCAGCTTAGATAGAGGAGTAAATACGCAGTATTTT.

The chain's CDR3 is CASSQEGLAGGGEQFF. The CDR3 bases are TGTGCCAGCAGCCAAGAGGGCCTAGCGGGGGGCGGTGAGCAGTTCTTC. The chain uses TRBV4-2 and TRBJ2-1, with 11 bases that match TRBD2. The CDR3 runs 16 residues. In germline, CDR1 is LGHNA, CDR2 YNFKEQ. The V and J ends lost 0 bases and 9 bases, in that order; junction bases with no gene match: 7.

This sequence joins TRBV29-1 and TRBJ1-1, with D unresolved. This CDR3 region has 11 residues. Germline V CDR1 and CDR2: SQVTM, ANQGSEA. The CDR3 nucleotides are TGCACCCTTCGTAGCGACACTGAAGCTTTCTTT. Its protein product is CTLRSDTEAFF.

The chain is built from TRBV7-2 and TRBJ2-1; D perhaps matches TRBD1 (6 bases). This CDR3 is 17 amino acids long. Trimming shortened V by 5 bases and J by 2 bases, and 19 bases separated the two germline ends. The germline CDR1 and CDR2 sequences are SGHTA and FQGNSA. The CDR3 sequence is CASSPGSAGTPYNEQFF. As DNA, the CDR3 is TGTGCCAGCAGCCCGGGATCGGCAGGGACACCCTACAATGAGCAGTTCTTC.

Only one count was recorded for this clone. The rearrangement links TRBV7-2 to TRBJ2-7, with 8 bases fitting TRBD1. The germline CDR1 and CDR2 sequences are SGHTA and FQGNSA. This CDR3 has 14 residues. The J segment lost 7 bases and the V segment lost 3 bases, leaving 8 bases of the junction unmatched. The CDR3 sequence is CASSLGQAPLEQYF. As DNA, the CDR3 is TGTGCCAGCAGCTTGGGACAGGCACCCCTGGAGCAGTACTTC. The whole variable domain, remainder taken from reference TRBV7-2 and TRBJ2-7, is GAGVSQSPSNKVTEKGKDVELRCDPISGHTALYWYRQSLGQGLEFLIYFQGNSAPDKSGLPSDRFSAERTGGSVSTLTIQRTQQEDSAVYLCASSLGQAPLEQYFGPGTRLTVT.

The rearrangement links TRBV18 to TRBJ2-7, with TRBD2 as a possible D gene (5 bases). The length of the CDR3 is 14 residues. Germline V gives CDR1 KGHSH, CDR2 LQKENI. Deletions cut 3 bases from V and 2 bases from J, with 11 bases between. CDR3 DNA: TGTGCCAGCTCACCCGGACTGGCTACCTACGAGCAGTACTTC. As protein: CASSPGLATYEQYF.

This clone was observed a handful of times. The V gene is TRBV6-5, the J gene TRBJ1-1; D gene uncertain. This CDR3 is 13 amino acids long. Trimming removed 0 bases from V and 7 bases from J, with 9 bases in between. Germline CDR1 reads MNHEY; CDR2 reads SVGAGI. The CDR3 spells CASSYSPSVEAFF. In DNA form, the CDR3 reads TGTGCCAGCAGTTACTCTCCCTCGGTTGAAGCTTTCTTT.

This clone has more than one count but fewer than ten. This chain connects TRBV30 to TRBJ1-4; weak D call: TRBD1 (5 bases). The germline gives CDR1 GTSNPN, CDR2 SVGIG (reference sequence). This CDR3 is 15 amino acids long. The ends were cut back, 0 bases at V and 8 bases at J, with 16 bases in the middle. For the CDR3, the DNA is TGTGCCTGGAGTGTGGGCACCCCTAAGGGGGAAAAACTGTTTTTT. It is translated as CAWSVGTPKGEKLFF.

The chain carries TRBV6-6 and TRBJ1-1; D call uncertain. Germline loops: CDR1 MNHNY, CDR2 SVGAGI (reference sequence). This CDR3 region has 14 residues. V gave up 6 bases and J gave up 1 base, with 12 bases separating them. CDR3 bases: TGTGCCAGCAGCCGCCCTACCGGGAACACTGAAGCTTTCTTT. Amino acids: CASSRPTGNTEAFF.

V usage is TRBV4-1 and J usage is TRBJ2-7; 11 bases align to TRBD1. CDR3 length equals 14 residues. Trimming at V came to 6 bases and at J to 5 bases, leaving 6 bases not matched to a gene. Per the germline V gene, CDR1 is MGHRA and CDR2 is YSYEKL. Here the CDR3 DNA reads TGCGCCAGCAGGCGGGACAGGGGGTTGGACGAGCAGTACTTC. Its protein is CASRRDRGLDEQYF.

This chain connects TRBV18 to TRBJ1-5; 11 nucleotides match TRBD1. Losses at the gene ends were 0 bases for V and 5 bases for J; bases not matched to a gene: 3. The CDR3 loop spans 16 amino acids. The germline CDR1 and CDR2 sequences are KGHSH and LQKENI. CDR3 bases: TGTGCCAGCTCACCACCCATGGGACAGGGGGATCAGCCCCAGCATTTT. It encodes CASSPPMGQGDQPQHF.

V gene TRBV2 combines with J gene TRBJ1-2; D gene ambiguous. Deletions cut 4 bases from V and 0 bases from J, with 9 bases between. The V gene's germline CDR1 is SNHLY and CDR2 FYNNEI. The CDR3 loop spans 14 amino acids. The CDR3 loop is CASSVSQTNYGYTF. The CDR3 DNA reads as TGTGCCAGCAGTGTCAGTCAAACTAACTATGGCTACACCTTC.

The CDR3 nucleotides read TGTGCCAGCAGCAAAACTGAGCTCCCAGGGGTTGCAACTAATGAAAAACTGTTTTTT. It yields the protein CASSKTELPGVATNEKLFF. The V and J genes are TRBV9 and TRBJ1-4; D possibly corresponds to TRBD1 (6 bases). Germline V lookup: CDR1 SGDLS, CDR2 YYNGEE. V lost 4 bases, J lost 0 bases, and 22 bases lay in between. The CDR3 consists of 19 residues.

This CDR3 is CASSLNGQSHEQYF. The CDR3 region has the DNA TGTGCCAGCAGTTTAAATGGCCAGTCCCACGAGCAGTACTTC. The genes are TRBV27 and TRBJ2-7; D not resolved. The CDR3 length is 14 residues. The germline V gene has CDR1 MNHEY and CDR2 SMNVEV (reference sequence). V lost 2 bases and J 5 bases, leaving 13 bases between the germline ends.

The chain is built from TRBV18 and TRBJ2-2; D gene ambiguous. This CDR3 is 13 amino acids long. Looked up from germline, CDR1 is KGHSH and CDR2 is LQKENI. V shed 0 bases and J shed 9 bases, with 8 bases lying between them. CDR3 nucleotides: TGTGCCAGCTCACCACCGAGCGTTCGGGAGCTGTTTTTT. Residues: CASSPPSVRELFF. The complete variable domain, with remaining parts taken from reference TRBV18 and TRBJ2-2, reads NAGVMQNPRHLVRRRGQEARLRCSPMKGHSHVYWYRQLPEEGLKFMVYLQKENIIDESGMPKERFSAEFPKEGPSILRIQQVVRGDSAAYFCASSPPSVRELFFGEGSRLTVL.

This clone has just one count. The chain couples TRBV7-6 to TRBJ2-7; 7 nucleotides align to TRBD2. With V trimmed by 1 base and J by 4 bases, 10 bases remained unmatched. This CDR3 is 16 amino acids long. Germline lookup yields CDR1 SGHVS and CDR2 FNYEAQ. The DNA of the CDR3 is TGTGCCAGCAGCTTAGAACTCTCTGGGGGAGGGTACGAGCAGTACTTC. It translates to CASSLELSGGGYEQYF.

This chain uses TRBV7-9 with TRBJ1-4; TRBD1 matches 8 bases. Trimming at V came to 5 bases and at J to 3 bases, leaving 5 bases not matched to a gene. The germline V gene has CDR1 SEHNR and CDR2 FQNEAQ (reference sequence). The CDR3 has 15 amino acids. CDR3 nucleotide sequence: TGTGCCAGCAGCCTGGACAGGGATTCTAATGAAAAACTGTTTTTT. It specifies CASSLDRDSNEKLFF.